Listed below are T cell receptor beta chains from one sample, sequenced in a study of blood T cell repertoires in COVID-19. The repertoire was sequenced with immunoSEQ multiplex PCR; TCRdb's copy has only in-frame clones and lacks some. Here the sample spans a few hundred thousand clones, roughly 87% being singletons. The material sequenced was PBMCs or T cells enriched from blood (not recorded which). The receptors here all came from a woman in her thirties who had recovered from COVID-19. The CDR3 runs from the conserved cysteine through the conserved F or W. The D gene is left open where the match is weak. A clone size is listed for some rows: how often the clone was seen (once, few, many), or a class if it is expanded.

d_call	j_call	v_call	clone_size	cdr3_nt	cdr3_aa
TRBD1	TRBJ1-2	TRBV6-1	NA	TGTGCCAGCAGTGAAGCAGGTGCAACAGGGGGACGAGGCTACACCTTC	CASSEAGATGGRGYTF
NA	TRBJ1-4	TRBV20-1	NA	TGCAGTGCTAGTCAGGATGAAAAACTGTTTTTT	CSASQDEKLFF
TRBD2	TRBJ2-1	TRBV14	NA	TGTGCCAGCAGCCAAGCGGGAGGTTTCGGAGATGAGCAGTTCTTC	CASSQAGGFGDEQFF
NA	TRBJ2-3	TRBV21-1	once	TGTGCCAGCAGCAAAGACGGGATCTGGGTCGGAGATACGCAGTATTTT	CASSKDGIWVGDTQYF
NA	TRBJ2-7	TRBV27	once	TGTGCCAGCAGTTTACGAGCGAGTTACTCCTACGAGCAGTACTTC	CASSLRASYSYEQYF
NA	TRBJ1-6	TRBV3-1/TRBV3-2	NA	TGTGCCAGCAGCCATGGGGCCATAAATTCACCCCTCCACTTT	CASSHGAINSPLHF
TRBD1	TRBJ1-1	TRBV6-5	medium-sized	TGTGCCAGCAGTTACACTCAGGGGGGCACTGAAGCTTTCTTT	CASSYTQGGTEAFF
TRBD1	TRBJ1-4	TRBV18	NA	TGTGCCAGCTCACCTAGACAGGGATGGTCTTCAAATGAAAAACTGTTTTTT	CASSPRQGWSSNEKLFF
TRBD1	TRBJ1-5	TRBV7-2	NA	TGTGCCAGCAGTTATTTCGGGACAGGGGGCTGGCAGCCCCAGCATTTT	CASSYFGTGGWQPQHF
TRBD2	TRBJ2-1	TRBV27	NA	TGTGCCAGCAGCCCAAACCTACTAGCGGCATCCTACAATGAGCAGTTCTTC	CASSPNLLAASYNEQFF
NA	TRBJ1-2	TRBV4-2	NA	TGTGCCAGCAGCCAAGATCAAGGGGAGGGCGGGGGCTACACCTTC	CASSQDQGEGGGYTF
TRBD2	TRBJ2-1	TRBV28	NA	TGTGCCAGCAGGGGACTAGCGGGAGACCCCTCCTACAATGAGCAGTTCTTC	CASRGLAGDPSYNEQFF
NA	TRBJ1-4	TRBV3-1/TRBV3-2	NA	TGTGCCAGCAGCCAAGAAAGGAACCGGGGGGGAAAACTGTTTTTT	CASSQERNRGGKLFF
TRBD1	TRBJ1-4	TRBV28	NA	TGTGCCAGCAGATCCCCGGGACAGGGTGAAAAACTGTTTTTT	CASRSPGQGEKLFF
NA	TRBJ2-2	TRBV3-1/TRBV3-2	NA	TGTGCCAGCAGCCGGGAGGGGGTGGGGCGCACCGGGGAGCTGTTTTTT	CASSREGVGRTGELFF
NA	TRBJ1-3	TRBV10-3	NA	TGTGCCATCAGGGAACAGGGATCCGAAGGAAACACCATATATTTT	CAIREQGSEGNTIYF
NA	TRBJ1-1	TRBV9	NA	TGTGCCAGCAGCGTTGGCTCTGGGAACACTGAAGCTTTCTTT	CASSVGSGNTEAFF
TRBD2	TRBJ2-3	TRBV5-1	once	TGCGCCAGCAGCTTGTTGACTAGCGGGGGGGCAACAGATACGCAGTATTTT	CASSLLTSGGATDTQYF
NA	TRBJ1-5	TRBV27	few	TGTGCCAGCAGTCATAATCAGCCCCAGCATTTT	CASSHNQPQHF
NA	TRBJ1-4	TRBV4-1	NA	TGCGCCAGCAGCCAAGCCCTCCGGACAGACGAAAAACTGTTTTTT	CASSQALRTDEKLFF
TRBD1	TRBJ1-1	TRBV7-6	NA	TGTGCCAGCAGCCCTAACAGGGGACGGAACACTGAAGCTTTCTTT	CASSPNRGRNTEAFF
NA	TRBJ1-2	TRBV5-4	NA	TGTGCCAGCAGCTTGGCCAACAGAGAATATGGCTACACCTTC	CASSLANREYGYTF
TRBD2	TRBJ2-1	TRBV6-6	NA	TGTGCCAGCAGTTTGGGACTAGTGGACAATGAGCAGTTCTTC	CASSLGLVDNEQFF
TRBD1	TRBJ2-7	TRBV7-8	once	TGTGCCAGCAGGGGGGGACAGGGTACAACCTACGAGCAGTACTTC	CASRGGQGTTYEQYF
TRBD2	TRBJ2-3	TRBV29-1	NA	TGCAGCGTTCGTAGCGGGAGTAGCACAGATACGCAGTATTTT	CSVRSGSSTDTQYF
NA	TRBJ2-5	TRBV10-2	NA	TGCGCCAGCAGTGAGAATGGGAGGCAAGAGACCCAGTACTTC	CASSENGRQETQYF
NA	TRBJ1-4	TRBV6-5	few	TGTGCCAGCAGCGGCGGGCCAAACGGAAAACTGTTTTTT	CASSGGPNGKLFF
TRBD1	TRBJ1-2	TRBV30	NA	TGTGCCTGGAGTGATCCAGGGGGACCAAAAAGCGGCTACACCTTC	CAWSDPGGPKSGYTF
NA	TRBJ1-2	TRBV9	NA	TGTGCCAGCAGCGTAGACCCGGTCAACTATGGCTACACCTTC	CASSVDPVNYGYTF
NA	TRBJ2-5	TRBV2	NA	TGTGCCAGCAGTCCGGGACTGGAAGAGACCCAGTACTTC	CASSPGLEETQYF